The entry below gives a single T cell receptor beta chain sequence along with its context. Its antigen is as yet unknown. This sample was taken from a study of response to subunit inactivated influenza vaccine. Germline CDR1 reads WSHSY; CDR2 reads SAAADI. The V and J ends lost 3 bases and 0 bases, in that order; junction bases with no gene match: 15. This CDR3 region has 19 residues. General study findings and limits: The study's authors posited that every seasonal influenza vaccination enlists few new T cells.

MiXCR, run by TCRdb on the RT-PCR reads, gives a single entry per CDR3 protein. The table records roughly 630,000 distinct CDR3 sequences, 12% to 15% of them present only once. Source: PBMCs from blood, taken about 14 days before vaccination. This receptor was taken from a man aged 45 to 65 who received an inactivated influenza vaccine. This chain uses TRBV10-2 with TRBJ2-5, with 8 bases fitting TRBD2. In DNA form, the CDR3 reads TGCGCCAGCAGTGATTGGGTGTCTAGCGGGTCCCCAAACCAAGAGACCCAGTACTTC. Protein sequence: CASSDWVSSGSPNQETQYF.